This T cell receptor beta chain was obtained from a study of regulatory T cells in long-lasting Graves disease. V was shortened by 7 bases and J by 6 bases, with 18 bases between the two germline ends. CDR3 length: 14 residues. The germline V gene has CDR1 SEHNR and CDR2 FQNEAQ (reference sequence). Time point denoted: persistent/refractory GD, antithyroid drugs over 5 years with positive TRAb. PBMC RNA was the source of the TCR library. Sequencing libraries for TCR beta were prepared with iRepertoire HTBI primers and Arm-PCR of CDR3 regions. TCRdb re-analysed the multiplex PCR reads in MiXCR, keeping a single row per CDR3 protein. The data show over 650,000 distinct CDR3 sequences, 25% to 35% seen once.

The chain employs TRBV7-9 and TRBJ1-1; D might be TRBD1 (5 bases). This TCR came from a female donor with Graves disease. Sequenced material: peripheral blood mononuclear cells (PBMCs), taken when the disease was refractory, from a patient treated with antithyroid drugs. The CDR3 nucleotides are TGTGCCAGCACCCTAAACTCCCTGGGACCTGAAGCTTTCTTT. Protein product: CASTLNSLGPEAFF.